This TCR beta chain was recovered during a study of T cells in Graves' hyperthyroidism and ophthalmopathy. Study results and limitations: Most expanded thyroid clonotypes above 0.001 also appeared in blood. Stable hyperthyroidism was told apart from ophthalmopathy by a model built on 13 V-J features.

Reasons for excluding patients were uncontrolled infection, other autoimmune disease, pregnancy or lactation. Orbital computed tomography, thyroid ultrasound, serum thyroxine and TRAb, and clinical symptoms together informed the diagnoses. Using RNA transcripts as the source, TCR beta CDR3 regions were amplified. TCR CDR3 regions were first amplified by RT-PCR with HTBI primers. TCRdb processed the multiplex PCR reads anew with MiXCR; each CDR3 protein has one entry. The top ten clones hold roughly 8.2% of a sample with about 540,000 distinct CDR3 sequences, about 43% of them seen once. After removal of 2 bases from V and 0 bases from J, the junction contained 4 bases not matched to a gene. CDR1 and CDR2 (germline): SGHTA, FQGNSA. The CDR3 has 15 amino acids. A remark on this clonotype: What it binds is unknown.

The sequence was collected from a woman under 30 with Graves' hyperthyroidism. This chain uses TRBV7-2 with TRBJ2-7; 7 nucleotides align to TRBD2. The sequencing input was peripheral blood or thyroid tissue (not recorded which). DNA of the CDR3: TGTGCCAGCAGCTTATTTGGCGGGAGCTCCTACGAGCAGTACTTC. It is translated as CASSLFGGSSYEQYF. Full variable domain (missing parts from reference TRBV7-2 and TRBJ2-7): GAGVSQSPSNKVTEKGKDVELRCDPISGHTALYWYRQSLGQGLEFLIYFQGNSAPDKSGLPSDRFSAERTGGSVSTLTIQRTQQEDSAVYLCASSLFGGSSYEQYFGPGTRLTVT.